This T cell receptor beta chain was found in a study of beta chain features in type 1 diabetes (dated 2018 in TCRdb). For the wider study: Mean age, gender distribution, total cell number and subset yield were not different between patients and healthy donors. Across all samples, 90 million to 130 million sorted cells were examined, and cell number per subset correlated strongly with RNA yield. In the study, TCRB repertoires of sorted circulating CD4+ T cell subsets from recently diagnosed type 1 diabetes patients were compared with those of matched healthy donors. Naive and central memory subsets were obtained from all 30 or so donors, but regulatory and stem cell-like memory subsets were isolated from only 8 patients and 8 healthy donors. General study outcomes and caveats: Because cDNA was sequenced instead of genomic DNA, activated cells with high expression could be over-represented, although the groups did not differ in activation or CD3 levels. Naive, central memory and regulatory TCRB repertoires appeared to be more similar among patients than among healthy donors. Shorter templates might have been favored by PCR, but patient and control samples were amplified and corrected together, so both groups would have been affected equally by any skew. A moderate but significant shortening of TCRB CDR3 length was observed in type 1 diabetes patients in all four CD4+ subsets. HLA sub-analyses involved small numbers of individuals, so any influence of HLA type on TCRB rearrangement remained unresolved. Fewer insertions and more nucleotide deletions at VDJ recombination sites were observed in patients with type 1 diabetes, implying thymic rearrangement abnormalities.

Each donor gave one peripheral blood draw, about 110 mL on average, collected into heparinised tubes. Naive, central memory, regulatory and stem cell-like memory CD4+ T cells were sorted on a BD FACSAria II using a panel including CD45RO, CCR7, CD25, CD127, CD95 and CD27. Purity was above 95% for every sorted population. PBMCs were isolated right away by Lymphoprep density gradient centrifugation and were stained directly, without culture. So that batch effects would be minimized, each experiment stained and sorted samples in pairs, pairing one healthy donor with one patient. This clone was seen more than once but under ten times. Its target antigen remains unknown. The sample holds no much larger clone one base away, and base qualities are not on file. The entire isolated RNA was reverse transcribed using the High Capacity cDNA Reverse Transcription Kit, and thus expressed TCRB transcripts were sequenced. Deep immunoSEQ sequencing was performed on naive, central memory and regulatory T cell samples, with an average of roughly 3.3 million total reads per sample. Sorted cells were lysed in RLT buffer, and RNA was extracted using DNase-treated RNeasy Micro or Mini kits according to cell number. To prevent cross-contamination, every cell subset was processed on its own, while patient and healthy donor samples were processed together. The immunoSEQ multiplex PCR was used to amplify TCRB sequences from cDNA, generating 87-bp fragments that spanned the CDR3 region. Sequencing of the amplicons was performed on the Illumina HiSeq platform. The original pipeline was this. PCR bias was computationally corrected using synthetic template baselines, reads within Hamming distance 2 were collapsed, and singletons that could not be merged were discarded. Reads were aligned against IMGT to assign V, D and J genes, CDR3 length and insertions or deletions at six rearrangement sites. Within each subset, clonotype counts were normalized to the number of sorted cells before true diversity and Gini coefficients were calculated with the tcR R package. The overlap coefficient, calculated on TCRB nucleotide sequences, was used to measure repertoire sharing. As a proxy for the pre-selection repertoire, out-of-frame TCRB sequences from naive cells were analyzed. TCRdb provides this immuneACCESS table in a form limited to in-frame rearrangements. Some clones are lacking; in checked studies, under half of them reflect an unresolved V gene, and why the rest are absent is not known. The V and J calls and clone size are taken from that table; D and trimming were inferred from the DNA. This sample lists about 710,000 clones; more than 12% were detected once. The biggest ten clones account for 0.03% to 0.04% of the sample.

CDR1 SQVTM and CDR2 ANQGSEA are derived from the germline V gene. V and J are truncated by 4 bases and 0 bases respectively, leaving an intervening sequence of 6 bases. From the cysteine up to the phenylalanine, the CDR3 has a length of 13 residues. Of all the DNA, just the CDR3 is kept, 39 bases in frame from base 1. Sequenced: naive CD4+ T cells from blood. The cell subset or site tag for this specimen amounts to: true naive CD4+ T cells. The sequence came from a man aged 18 to 35 with type 1 diabetes. The receptor chain draws on TRBV29-1 and TRBJ1-4, with the D gene not clear enough to name. The nucleotides are TGCAGCGTTGCCAGGTCAACTAATGAAAAACTGTTTTTT. This sequence encodes CSVARSTNEKLFF.